Reported below is one T cell receptor beta chain. The target antigen is unknown. Here immunoSEQ multiplex PCR was the method, and the copy in TCRdb shows in-frame clones only, minus some. The sample carries 63,000 or so clones, 70% to 90% recorded once. These data come from a study of OX40 agonist ivuxolimab in advanced cancers. On the study more broadly: It was ivuxolimab, an agonistic anti-OX40 (CD134) antibody, that patients were treated with. Patients were around 83% male with ages roughly 20 to 90, mean about 60. Whole-study results and caveats: Among some nonresponders, normalized T-cell clonal expansion was also low. At 0.1 to 3.0 mg/kg, clonal expansion of CD4+ and CD8+ blood T cells had occurred by week 6.

The germline V and J ends were trimmed by 7 bases and 11 bases, with 18 bases remaining between them. The CDR3 loop spans 13 amino acids. Per germline, CDR1 GTSNPN and CDR2 SVGIG (reference sequence). The sequence was collected from an adult with an advanced solid tumor such as melanoma, head and neck, liver or kidney cancer. The chain recombines TRBV30 with TRBJ1-6; TRBD1 might be the D (6 bases). The sequencing here drew on CD4+ or CD8+ T cells sorted from blood, taken in a trial of the OX40 agonist ivuxolimab. The CDR3 region is CALDRDNGTPLHF. For the CDR3, the DNA is TGTGCCTTGGACCGGGACAATGGAACACCCCTCCACTTT.